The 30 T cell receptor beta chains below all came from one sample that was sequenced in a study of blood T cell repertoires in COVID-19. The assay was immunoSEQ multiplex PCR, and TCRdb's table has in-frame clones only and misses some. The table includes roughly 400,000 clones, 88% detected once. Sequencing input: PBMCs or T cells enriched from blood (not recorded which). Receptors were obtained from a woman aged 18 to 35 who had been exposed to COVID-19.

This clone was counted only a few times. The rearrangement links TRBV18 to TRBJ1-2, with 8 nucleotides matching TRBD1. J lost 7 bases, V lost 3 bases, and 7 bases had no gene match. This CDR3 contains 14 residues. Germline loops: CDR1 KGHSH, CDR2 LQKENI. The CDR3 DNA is TGTGCCAGCTCACCGACAGGGGACAGGAGTGGCTACACCTTC. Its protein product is CASSPTGDRSGYTF. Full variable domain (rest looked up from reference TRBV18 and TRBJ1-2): NAGVMQNPRHLVRRRGQEARLRCSPMKGHSHVYWYRQLPEEGLKFMVYLQKENIIDESGMPKERFSAEFPKEGPSILRIQQVVRGDSAAYFCASSPTGDRSGYTFGSGTRLTVV.

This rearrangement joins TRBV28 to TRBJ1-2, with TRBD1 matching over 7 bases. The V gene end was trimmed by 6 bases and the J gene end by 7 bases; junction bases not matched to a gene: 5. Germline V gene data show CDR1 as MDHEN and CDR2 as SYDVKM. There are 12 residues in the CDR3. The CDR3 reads CASSETGRGYTF. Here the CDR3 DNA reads TGTGCCAGCAGCGAGACAGGGCGTGGCTACACCTTC.

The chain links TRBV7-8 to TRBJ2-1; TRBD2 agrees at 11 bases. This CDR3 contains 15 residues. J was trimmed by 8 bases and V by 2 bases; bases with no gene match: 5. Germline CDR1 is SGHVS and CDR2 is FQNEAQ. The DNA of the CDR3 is TGTGCCAGCAGCTTAATTACTAGCGGGGGCGATGAGCAGTTCTTC. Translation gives CASSLITSGGDEQFF.

CDR3 loop: CASSQLAGVQETQYF. The CDR3 DNA follows: TGCGCCAGCAGCCAACTAGCGGGGGTCCAAGAGACCCAGTACTTC. The chain employs TRBV4-1 and TRBJ2-5, with 10 bases fitting TRBD2. Germline V gene sequence: CDR1 MGHRA, CDR2 YSYEKL. V gave up 2 bases and J gave up 1 base; unmatched junction bases: 1. The CDR3 contains 15 residues.

CDR3 sequence reads: CASSLALAGEGETQYF. CDR3 nucleotides: TGTGCCAGCAGCTTAGCGCTAGCGGGGGAAGGAGAGACCCAGTACTTC. V gene TRBV7-2 combines with J gene TRBJ2-5, with TRBD2 identical over 10 bases. The CDR3 has 16 residues. Germline loops: CDR1 SGHTA, CDR2 FQGNSA. With V trimmed by 0 bases and J by 4 bases, 5 bases remained unmatched. Full variable domain (missing parts from reference TRBV7-2 and TRBJ2-5): GAGVSQSPSNKVTEKGKDVELRCDPISGHTALYWYRQSLGQGLEFLIYFQGNSAPDKSGLPSDRFSAERTGGSVSTLTIQRTQQEDSAVYLCASSLALAGEGETQYFGPGTRLLVL.

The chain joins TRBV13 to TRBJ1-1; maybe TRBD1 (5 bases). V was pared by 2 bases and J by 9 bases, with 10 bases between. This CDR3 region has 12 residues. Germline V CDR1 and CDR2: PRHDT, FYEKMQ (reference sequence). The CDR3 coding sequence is TGTGCCAGCAGCTTAAGTGACAGAAAAGCTTTCTTT. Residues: CASSLSDRKAFF.

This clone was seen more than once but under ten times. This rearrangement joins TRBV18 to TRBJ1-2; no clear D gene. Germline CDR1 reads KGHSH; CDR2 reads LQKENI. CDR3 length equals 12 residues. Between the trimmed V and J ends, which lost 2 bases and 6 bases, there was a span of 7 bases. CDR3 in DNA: TGTGCCAGCTCACCAATCGGGGATGGCTACACCTTC. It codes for CASSPIGDGYTF.

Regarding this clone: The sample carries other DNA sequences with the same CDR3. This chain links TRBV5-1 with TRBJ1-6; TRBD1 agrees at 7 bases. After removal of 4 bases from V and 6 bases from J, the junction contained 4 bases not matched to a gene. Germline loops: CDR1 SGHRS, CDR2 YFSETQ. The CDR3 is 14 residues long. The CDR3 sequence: CASSLGQSNSPLHF. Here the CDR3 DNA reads TGCGCCAGCAGCCTGGGACAGAGTAATTCACCCCTCCACTTT. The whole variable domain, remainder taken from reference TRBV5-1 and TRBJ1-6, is KAGVTQTPRYLIKTRGQQVTLSCSPISGHRSVSWYQQTPGQGLQFLFEYFSETQRNKGNFPGRFSGRQFSNSRSEMNVSTLELGDSALYLCASSLGQSNSPLHFGNGTRLTVT.

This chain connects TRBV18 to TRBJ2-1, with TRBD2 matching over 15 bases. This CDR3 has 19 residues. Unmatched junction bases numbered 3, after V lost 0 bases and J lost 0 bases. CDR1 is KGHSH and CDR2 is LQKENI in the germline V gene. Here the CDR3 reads CASSPPGLAGGRSYNEQFF. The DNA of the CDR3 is TGTGCCAGCTCACCACCGGGACTAGCGGGGGGCCGCTCCTACAATGAGCAGTTCTTC.

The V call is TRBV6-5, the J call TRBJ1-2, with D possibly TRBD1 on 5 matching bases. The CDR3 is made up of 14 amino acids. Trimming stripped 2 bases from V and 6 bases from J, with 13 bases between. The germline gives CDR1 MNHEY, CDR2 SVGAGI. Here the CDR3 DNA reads TGTGCCAGCAGTTACCAGGGACTCAGTCATGGCTACACCTTC. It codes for CASSYQGLSHGYTF.

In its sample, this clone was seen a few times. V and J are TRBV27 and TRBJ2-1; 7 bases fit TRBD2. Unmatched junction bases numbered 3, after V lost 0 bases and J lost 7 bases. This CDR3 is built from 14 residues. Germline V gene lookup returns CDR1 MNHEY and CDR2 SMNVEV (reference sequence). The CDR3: CASSLSGEGNEQFF. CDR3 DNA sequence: TGTGCCAGCAGTTTATCAGGGGAGGGAAATGAGCAGTTCTTC.

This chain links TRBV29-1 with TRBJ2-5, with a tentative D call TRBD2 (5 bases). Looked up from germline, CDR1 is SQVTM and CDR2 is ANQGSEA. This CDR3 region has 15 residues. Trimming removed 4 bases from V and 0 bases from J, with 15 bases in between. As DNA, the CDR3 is TGCAGCGTTGCCGGAGGCTACCGTTACCAAGAGACCCAGTACTTC. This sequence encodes CSVAGGYRYQETQYF.

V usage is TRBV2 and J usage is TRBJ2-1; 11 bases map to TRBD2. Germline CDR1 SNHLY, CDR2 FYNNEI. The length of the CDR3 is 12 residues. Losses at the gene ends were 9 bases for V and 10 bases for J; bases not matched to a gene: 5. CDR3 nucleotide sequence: TGTGCCAGTTTGACTAGCGGGGTAGAGCAGTTCTTC. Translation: CASLTSGVEQFF.

The CDR3 protein is CASSFQGAGQPQHF. CDR3 in DNA: TGTGCCAGCAGTTTTCAGGGGGCCGGGCAGCCCCAGCATTTT. The chain uses TRBV6-5 and TRBJ1-5; 8 bases fit TRBD1. The germline V gene encodes CDR1 MNHEY and CDR2 SVGAGI. V shed 4 bases, J shed 7 bases, and the junction held 6 bases outside the gene matches. The CDR3 is 14 residues long.

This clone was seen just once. CDR3 residues: CASSQWSRANTGELFF. The CDR3 DNA sequence: TGTGCCAGCAGCCAATGGTCCAGGGCGAACACCGGGGAGCTGTTTTTT. This rearrangement joins TRBV3-1 (or the pseudogene TRBV3-2) to TRBJ2-2, with a weak D call TRBD1 (5 bases). The ends were cut back, 2 bases at V and 0 bases at J, with 10 bases in the middle. The CDR3 extends over 16 amino acids. CDR1 is LGHDT and CDR2 is YNNKEL in the germline V gene (reference sequence).

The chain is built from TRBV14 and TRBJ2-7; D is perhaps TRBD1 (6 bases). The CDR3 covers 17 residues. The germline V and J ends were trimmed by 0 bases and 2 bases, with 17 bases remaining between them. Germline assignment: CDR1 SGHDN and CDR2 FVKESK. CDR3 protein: CASSQDFPGQKAYEQYF. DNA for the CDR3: TGTGCCAGCAGCCAAGATTTTCCCGGACAGAAGGCCTACGAGCAGTACTTC.

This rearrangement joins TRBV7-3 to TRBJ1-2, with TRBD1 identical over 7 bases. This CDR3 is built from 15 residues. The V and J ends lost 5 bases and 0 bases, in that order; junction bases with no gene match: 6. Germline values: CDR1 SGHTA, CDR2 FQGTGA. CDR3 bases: TGTGCCAGCAGCAGGGACAGCAGCTCTAACTATGGCTACACCTTC. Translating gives CASSRDSSSNYGYTF.

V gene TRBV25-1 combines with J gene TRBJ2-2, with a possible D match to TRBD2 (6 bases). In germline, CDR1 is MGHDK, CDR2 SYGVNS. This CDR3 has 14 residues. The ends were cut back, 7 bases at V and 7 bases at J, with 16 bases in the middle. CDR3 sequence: CASTLYSGDGELFF. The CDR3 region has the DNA TGTGCCAGCACTCTCTACTCGGGGGACGGGGAGCTGTTTTTT.

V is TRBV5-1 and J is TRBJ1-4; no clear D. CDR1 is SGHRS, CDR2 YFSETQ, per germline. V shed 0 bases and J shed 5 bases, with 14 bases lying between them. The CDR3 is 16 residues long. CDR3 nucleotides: TGCGCCAGCAGCTTGGAACCAACGGGTTCGAATGAAAAACTGTTTTTT. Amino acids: CASSLEPTGSNEKLFF.

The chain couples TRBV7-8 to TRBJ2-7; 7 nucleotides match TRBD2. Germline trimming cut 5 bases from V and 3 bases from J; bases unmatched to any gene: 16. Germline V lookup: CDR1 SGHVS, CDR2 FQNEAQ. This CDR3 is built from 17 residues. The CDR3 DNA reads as TGTGCCAGCAGCCTCTCGCTCAACGGGGGGACTAACTACGAGCAGTACTTC. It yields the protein CASSLSLNGGTNYEQYF.

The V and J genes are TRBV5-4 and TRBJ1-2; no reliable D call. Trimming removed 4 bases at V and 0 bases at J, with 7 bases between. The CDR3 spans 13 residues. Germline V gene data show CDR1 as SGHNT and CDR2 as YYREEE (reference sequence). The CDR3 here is CASSEGSNYGYTF. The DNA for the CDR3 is TGTGCCAGCAGCGAGGGATCTAACTATGGCTACACCTTC.

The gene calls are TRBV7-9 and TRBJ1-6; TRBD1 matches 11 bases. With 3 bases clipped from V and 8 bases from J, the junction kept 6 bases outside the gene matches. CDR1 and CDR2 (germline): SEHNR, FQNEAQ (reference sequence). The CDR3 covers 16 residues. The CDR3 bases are TGTGCCAGCAGCTTTTTCATGGGACAGGGGGATTCACCCCTCCACTTT. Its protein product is CASSFFMGQGDSPLHF.

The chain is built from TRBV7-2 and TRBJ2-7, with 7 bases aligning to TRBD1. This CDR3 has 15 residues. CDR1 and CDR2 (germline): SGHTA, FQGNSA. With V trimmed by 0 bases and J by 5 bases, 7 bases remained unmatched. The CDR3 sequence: CASSLARRGRHEQYF. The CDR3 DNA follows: TGTGCCAGCAGCTTAGCGCGTAGGGGGCGGCACGAGCAGTACTTC.

The CDR3 loop reads CASSRSGTGSYEQYF. The CDR3 region has the DNA TGCGCCAGCAGCCGATCAGGGACAGGGAGCTACGAGCAGTACTTC. J is TRBJ2-7 and V is TRBV5-1; 9 nucleotides line up with TRBD1. This CDR3 spans 15 amino acids. Germline CDR1 reads SGHRS; CDR2 reads YFSETQ. The ends lost 4 bases at V and 3 bases at J; junction bases unmatched: 8.

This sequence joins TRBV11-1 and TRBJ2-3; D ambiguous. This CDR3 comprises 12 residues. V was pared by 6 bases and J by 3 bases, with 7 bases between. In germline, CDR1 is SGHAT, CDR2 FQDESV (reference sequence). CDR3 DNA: TGTGCCAGCAGACCTATTACAGATACGCAGTATTTT. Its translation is CASRPITDTQYF.

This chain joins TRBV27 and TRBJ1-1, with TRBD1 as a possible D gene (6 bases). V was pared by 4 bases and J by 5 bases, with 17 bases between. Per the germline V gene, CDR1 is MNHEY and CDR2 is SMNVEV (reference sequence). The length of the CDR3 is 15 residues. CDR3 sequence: CASSSLQGLLTEAFF. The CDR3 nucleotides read TGTGCCAGCAGTTCCTTACAGGGTCTTTTAACTGAAGCTTTCTTT.

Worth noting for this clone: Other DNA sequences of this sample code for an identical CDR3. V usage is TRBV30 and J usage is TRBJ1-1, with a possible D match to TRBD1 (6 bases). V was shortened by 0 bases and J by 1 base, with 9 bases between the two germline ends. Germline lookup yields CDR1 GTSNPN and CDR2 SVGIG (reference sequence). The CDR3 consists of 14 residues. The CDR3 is CAWSVLTGNTEAFF. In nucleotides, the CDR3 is TGTGCCTGGAGTGTTTTGACAGGGAACACTGAAGCTTTCTTT.

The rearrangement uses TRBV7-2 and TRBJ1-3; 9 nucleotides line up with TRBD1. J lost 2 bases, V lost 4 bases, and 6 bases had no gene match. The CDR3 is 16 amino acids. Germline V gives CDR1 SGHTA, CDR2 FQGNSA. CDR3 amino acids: CASSSRDRGTGNTIYF. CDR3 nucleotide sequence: TGTGCCAGCAGCTCACGTGACAGGGGGACTGGAAACACCATATATTTT. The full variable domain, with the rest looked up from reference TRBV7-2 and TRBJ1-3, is GAGVSQSPSNKVTEKGKDVELRCDPISGHTALYWYRQSLGQGLEFLIYFQGNSAPDKSGLPSDRFSAERTGGSVSTLTIQRTQQEDSAVYLCASSSRDRGTGNTIYFGEGSWLTVV.

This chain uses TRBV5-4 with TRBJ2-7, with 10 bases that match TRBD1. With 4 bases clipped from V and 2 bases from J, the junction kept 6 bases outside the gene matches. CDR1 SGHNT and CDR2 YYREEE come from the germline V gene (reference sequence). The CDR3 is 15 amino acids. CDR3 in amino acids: CASSRTGGSPYEQYF. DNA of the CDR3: TGTGCCAGCAGCAGGACAGGGGGTTCACCCTACGAGCAGTACTTC.

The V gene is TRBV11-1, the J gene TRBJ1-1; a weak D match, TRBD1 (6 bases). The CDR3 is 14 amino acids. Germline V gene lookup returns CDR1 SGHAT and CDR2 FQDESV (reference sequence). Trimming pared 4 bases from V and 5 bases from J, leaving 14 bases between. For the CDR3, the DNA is TGTGCCAGCAGCTCGAAACAGGGTGGGACTGAAGCTTTCTTT. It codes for CASSSKQGGTEAFF.